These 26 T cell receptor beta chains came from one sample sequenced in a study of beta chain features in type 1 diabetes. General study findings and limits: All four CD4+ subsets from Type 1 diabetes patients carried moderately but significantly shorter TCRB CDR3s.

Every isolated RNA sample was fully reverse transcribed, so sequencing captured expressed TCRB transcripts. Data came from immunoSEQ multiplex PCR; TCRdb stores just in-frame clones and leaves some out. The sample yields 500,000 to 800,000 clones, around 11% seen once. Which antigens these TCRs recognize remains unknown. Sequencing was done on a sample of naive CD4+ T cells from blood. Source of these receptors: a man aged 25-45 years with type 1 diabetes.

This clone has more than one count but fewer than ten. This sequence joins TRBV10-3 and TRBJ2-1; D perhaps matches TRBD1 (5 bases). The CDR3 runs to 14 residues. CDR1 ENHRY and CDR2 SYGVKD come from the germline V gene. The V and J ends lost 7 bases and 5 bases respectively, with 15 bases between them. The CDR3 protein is CAIKVEDTHNEQFF. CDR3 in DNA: TGTGCCATCAAGGTCGAGGACACACACAATGAGCAGTTCTTC.

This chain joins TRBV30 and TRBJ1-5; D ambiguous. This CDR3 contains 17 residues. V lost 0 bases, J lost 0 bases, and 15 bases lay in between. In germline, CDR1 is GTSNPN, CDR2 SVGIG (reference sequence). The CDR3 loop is CAWSVVRLSDSNQPQHF. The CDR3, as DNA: TGTGCCTGGAGTGTAGTGAGGCTCAGCGATAGCAATCAGCCCCAGCATTTT.

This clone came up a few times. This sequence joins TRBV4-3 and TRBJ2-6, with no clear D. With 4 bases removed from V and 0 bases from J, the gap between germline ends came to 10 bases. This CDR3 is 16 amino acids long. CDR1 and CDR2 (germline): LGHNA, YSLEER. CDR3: CASSPSSVSGANVLTF. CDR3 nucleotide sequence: TGCGCCAGCAGCCCAAGTTCGGTCTCTGGGGCCAACGTCCTGACTTTC.

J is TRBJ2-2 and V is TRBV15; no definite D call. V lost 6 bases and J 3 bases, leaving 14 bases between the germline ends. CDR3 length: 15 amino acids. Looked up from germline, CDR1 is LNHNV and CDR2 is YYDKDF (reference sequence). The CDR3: CATRTSAEYTGELFF. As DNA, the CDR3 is TGTGCCACCAGAACGAGCGCTGAATACACCGGGGAGCTGTTTTTT.

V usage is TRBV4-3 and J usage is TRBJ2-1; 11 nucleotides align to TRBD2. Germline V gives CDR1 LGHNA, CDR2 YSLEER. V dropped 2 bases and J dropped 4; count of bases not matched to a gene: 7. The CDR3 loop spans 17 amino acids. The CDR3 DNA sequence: TGCGCCAGCAGCCAAAACCCCGGGACTAGCGGATACAATGAGCAGTTCTTC. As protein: CASSQNPGTSGYNEQFF.

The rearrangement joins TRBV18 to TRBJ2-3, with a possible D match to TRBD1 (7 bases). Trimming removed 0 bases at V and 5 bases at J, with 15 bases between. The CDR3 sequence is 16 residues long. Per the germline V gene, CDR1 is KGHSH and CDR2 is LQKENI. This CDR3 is CASSPPEGAGRDTQYF. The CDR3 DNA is TGTGCCAGCTCACCACCCGAGGGGGCCGGGAGAGATACGCAGTATTTT.

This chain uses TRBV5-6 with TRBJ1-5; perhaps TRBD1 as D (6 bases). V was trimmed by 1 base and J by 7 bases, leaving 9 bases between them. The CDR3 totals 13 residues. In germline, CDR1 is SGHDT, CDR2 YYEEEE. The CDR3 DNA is TGTGCCAGCAGCTTGTCCCAGGGGCAGCCCCAGCATTTT. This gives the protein CASSLSQGQPQHF.

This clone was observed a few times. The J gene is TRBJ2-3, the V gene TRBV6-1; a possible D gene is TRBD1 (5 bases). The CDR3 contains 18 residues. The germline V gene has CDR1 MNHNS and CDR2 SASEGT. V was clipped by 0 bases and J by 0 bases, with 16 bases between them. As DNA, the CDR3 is TGTGCCAGCAGTGAAGCGCTCGAAAGGGGTCGGAGCACAGATACGCAGTATTTT. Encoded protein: CASSEALERGRSTDTQYF.

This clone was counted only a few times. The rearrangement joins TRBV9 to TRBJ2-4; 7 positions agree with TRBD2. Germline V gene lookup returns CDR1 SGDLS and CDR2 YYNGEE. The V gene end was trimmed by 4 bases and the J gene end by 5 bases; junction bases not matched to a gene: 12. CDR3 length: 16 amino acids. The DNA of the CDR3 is TGTGCCAGCAGCACCCGCGGGGAGGGTAGCGAAAACATTCAGTACTTC. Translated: CASSTRGEGSENIQYF.

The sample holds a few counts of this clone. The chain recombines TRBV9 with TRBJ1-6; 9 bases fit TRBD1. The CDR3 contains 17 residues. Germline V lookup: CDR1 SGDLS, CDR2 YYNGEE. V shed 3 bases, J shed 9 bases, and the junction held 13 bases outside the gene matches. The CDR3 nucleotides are TGTGCCAGCAGCGCCGAGGAATTGGGACAGGGTGGTTCACCCCTCCACTTT. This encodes CASSAEELGQGGSPLHF.

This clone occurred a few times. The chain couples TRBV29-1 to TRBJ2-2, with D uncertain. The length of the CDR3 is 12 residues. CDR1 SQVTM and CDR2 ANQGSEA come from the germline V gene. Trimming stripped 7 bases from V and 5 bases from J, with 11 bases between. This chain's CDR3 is CSACKETGELFF. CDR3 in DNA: TGCAGCGCCTGCAAGGAGACCGGGGAGCTGTTTTTT.

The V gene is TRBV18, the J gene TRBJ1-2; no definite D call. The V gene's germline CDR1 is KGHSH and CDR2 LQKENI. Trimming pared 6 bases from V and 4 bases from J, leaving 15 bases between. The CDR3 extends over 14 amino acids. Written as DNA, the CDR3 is TGTGCCAGCTCGCCAAGTAGTACTCTCTATGGCTACACCTTC. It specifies CASSPSSTLYGYTF.

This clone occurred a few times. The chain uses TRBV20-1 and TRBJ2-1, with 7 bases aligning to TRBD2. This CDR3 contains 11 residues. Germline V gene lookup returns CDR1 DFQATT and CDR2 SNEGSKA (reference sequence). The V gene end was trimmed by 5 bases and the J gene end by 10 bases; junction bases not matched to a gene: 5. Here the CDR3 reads CSAVGLEEQFF. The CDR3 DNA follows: TGCAGTGCTGTCGGACTAGAGGAGCAGTTCTTC.

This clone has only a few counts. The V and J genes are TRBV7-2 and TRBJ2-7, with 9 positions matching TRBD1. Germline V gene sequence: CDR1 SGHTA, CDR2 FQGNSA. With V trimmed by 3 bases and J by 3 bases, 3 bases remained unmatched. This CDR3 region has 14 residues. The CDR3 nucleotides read TGTGCCAGCAGCTTTGGGACAGGGATCTACGAGCAGTACTTC. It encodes CASSFGTGIYEQYF.

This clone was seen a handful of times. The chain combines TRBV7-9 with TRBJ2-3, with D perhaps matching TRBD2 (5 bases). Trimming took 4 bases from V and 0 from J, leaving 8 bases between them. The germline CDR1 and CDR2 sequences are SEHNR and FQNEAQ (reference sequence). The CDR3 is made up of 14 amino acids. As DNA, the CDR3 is TGTGCCAGCAGCTACTGGACTAGCACAGATACGCAGTATTTT. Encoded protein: CASSYWTSTDTQYF. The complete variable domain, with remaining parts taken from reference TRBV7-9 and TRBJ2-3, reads DTGVSQNPRHKITKRGQNVTFRCDPISEHNRLYWYRQTLGQGPEFLTYFQNEAQLEKSRLLSDRFSAERPKGSFSTLEIQRTEQGDSAMYLCASSYWTSTDTQYFGPGTRLTVL.

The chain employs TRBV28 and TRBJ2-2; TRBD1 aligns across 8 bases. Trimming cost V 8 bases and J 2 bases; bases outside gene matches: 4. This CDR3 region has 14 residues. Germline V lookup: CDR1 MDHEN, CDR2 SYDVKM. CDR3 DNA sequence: TGTGCCAGCGGGGACAGGCTAAACACCGGGGAGCTGTTTTTT. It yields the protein CASGDRLNTGELFF.

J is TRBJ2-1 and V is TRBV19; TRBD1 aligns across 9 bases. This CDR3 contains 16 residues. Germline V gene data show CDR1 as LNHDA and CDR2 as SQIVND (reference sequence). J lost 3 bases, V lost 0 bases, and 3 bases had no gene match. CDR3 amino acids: CASSIDPGQGYNEQFF. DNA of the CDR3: TGTGCCAGTAGTATAGATCCGGGACAGGGCTACAATGAGCAGTTCTTC.

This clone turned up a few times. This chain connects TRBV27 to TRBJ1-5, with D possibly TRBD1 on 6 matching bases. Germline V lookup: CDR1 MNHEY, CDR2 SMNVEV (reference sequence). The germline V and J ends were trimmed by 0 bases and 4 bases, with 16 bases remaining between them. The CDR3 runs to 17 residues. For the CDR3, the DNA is TGTGCCAGCAGTTTATCGGGGGGGCTGGGGAGTAATCAGCCCCAGCATTTT. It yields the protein CASSLSGGLGSNQPQHF.

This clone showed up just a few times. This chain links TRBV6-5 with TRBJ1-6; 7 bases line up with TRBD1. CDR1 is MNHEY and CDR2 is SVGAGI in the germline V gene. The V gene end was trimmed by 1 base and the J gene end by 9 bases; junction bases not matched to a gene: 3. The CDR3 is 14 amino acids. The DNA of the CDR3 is TGTGCCAGCAGTTACTTCGACAGGGCTTCACCCCTCCACTTT. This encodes CASSYFDRASPLHF.

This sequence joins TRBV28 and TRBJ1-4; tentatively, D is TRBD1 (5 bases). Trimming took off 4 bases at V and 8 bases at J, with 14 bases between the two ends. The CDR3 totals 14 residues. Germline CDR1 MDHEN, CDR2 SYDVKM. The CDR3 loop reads CASSSRQGYEKLFF. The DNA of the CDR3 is TGTGCCAGCAGTTCGCGGCAGGGCTACGAAAAACTGTTTTTT.

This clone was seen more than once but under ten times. CDR3 sequence reads: CASRPSGGTDTQYF. CDR3 sequence (DNA): TGTGCCAGCAGACCTTCCGGGGGCACAGATACGCAGTATTTT. The J gene is TRBJ2-3, the V gene TRBV5-6; tentatively, D is TRBD2 (5 bases). Germline V gene data show CDR1 as SGHDT and CDR2 as YYEEEE. This CDR3 region has 14 residues. V lost 5 bases and J 1 base, leaving 11 bases between the germline ends.

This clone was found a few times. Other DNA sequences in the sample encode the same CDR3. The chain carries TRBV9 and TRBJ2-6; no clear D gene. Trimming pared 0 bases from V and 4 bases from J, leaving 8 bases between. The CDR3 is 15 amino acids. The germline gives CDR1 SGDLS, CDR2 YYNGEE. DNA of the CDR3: TGTGCCAGCAGCGTAGTGACTTCGGGGGCCAACGTCCTGACTTTC. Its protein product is CASSVVTSGANVLTF. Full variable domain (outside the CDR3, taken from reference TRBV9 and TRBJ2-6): DSGVTQTPKHLITATGQRVTLRCSPRSGDLSVYWYQQSLDQGLQFLIQYYNGEERAKGNILERFSAQQFPDLHSELNLSSLELGDSALYFCASSVVTSGANVLTFGAGSRLTVL.

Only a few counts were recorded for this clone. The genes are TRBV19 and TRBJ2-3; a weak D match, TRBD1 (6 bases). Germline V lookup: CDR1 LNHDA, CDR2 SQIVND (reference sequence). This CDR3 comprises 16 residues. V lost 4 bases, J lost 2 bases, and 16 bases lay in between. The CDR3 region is CASSKRGRGPTDTQYF. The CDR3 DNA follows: TGTGCCAGTAGTAAACGTGGCAGGGGTCCCACAGATACGCAGTATTTT.

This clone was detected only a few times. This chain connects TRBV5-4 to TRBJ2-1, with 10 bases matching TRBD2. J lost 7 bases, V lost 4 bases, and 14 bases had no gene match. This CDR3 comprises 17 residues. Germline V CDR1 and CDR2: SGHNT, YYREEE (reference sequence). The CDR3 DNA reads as TGTGCCAGCAGCCAGGAACGGGGTGCTAGCGGGGGAAATGAGCAGTTCTTC. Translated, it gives CASSQERGASGGNEQFF.

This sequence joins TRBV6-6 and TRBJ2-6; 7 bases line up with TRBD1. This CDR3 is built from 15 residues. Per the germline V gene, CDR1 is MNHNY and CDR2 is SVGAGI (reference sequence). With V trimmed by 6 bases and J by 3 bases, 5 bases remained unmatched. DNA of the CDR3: TGTGCCAGCAGAACCACAGGGGTTGGGGCCAACGTCCTGACTTTC. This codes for CASRTTGVGANVLTF.

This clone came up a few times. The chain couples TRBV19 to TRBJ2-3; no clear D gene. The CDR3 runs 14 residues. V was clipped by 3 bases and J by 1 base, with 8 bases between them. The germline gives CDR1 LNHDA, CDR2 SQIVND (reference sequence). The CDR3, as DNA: TGTGCCAGTAGTATCCGACTTGGCACAGATACGCAGTATTTT. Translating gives CASSIRLGTDTQYF.